This T cell receptor (beta chain) was found in a study of blood T cells in healthy people across ages. Through a sample-barcoded 5' primer and a J-beta primer mix, a second PCR was run for roughly 7 to 11 cycles. In TCRdb, the 5' RACE reads were re-called with MiXCR into one record per CDR3 protein. The repertoire has more than 600,000 distinct CDR3 sequences, roughly 25% of them found once; the top ten carry under 9.5%. CDR1 and CDR2 (germline): SGHTA, FQGNSA. Trimming pared 3 bases from V and 5 bases from J, leaving 9 bases between. The CDR3 runs 13 residues. The same data also went into a second study, on T cells of mothers and their children.

The V and J genes are TRBV7-2 and TRBJ2-3; weak D call: TRBD2 (6 bases). This receptor was taken from a boy between 10 and 17 years old in good health. Sequencing was done on a sample of blood. The CDR3 loop reads CASSLDYGDTQYF. CDR3 sequence (DNA): TGTGCCAGCAGCTTGGACTACGGAGATACGCAGTATTTT.